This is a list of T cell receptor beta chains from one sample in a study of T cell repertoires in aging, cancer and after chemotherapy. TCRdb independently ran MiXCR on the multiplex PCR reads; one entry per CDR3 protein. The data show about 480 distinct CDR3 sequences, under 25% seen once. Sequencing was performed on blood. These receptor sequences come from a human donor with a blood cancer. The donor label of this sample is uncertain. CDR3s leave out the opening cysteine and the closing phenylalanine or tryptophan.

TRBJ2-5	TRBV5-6	ASSSGWPAQETQY
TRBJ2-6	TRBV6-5	ASSPQGAGANVLT
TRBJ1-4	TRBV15	ATSREKLF
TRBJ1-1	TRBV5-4	ASSLDGTGGEAF
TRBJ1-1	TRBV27	ASSLTGLVTEAF
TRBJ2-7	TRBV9	ASSYGQGETYEQY
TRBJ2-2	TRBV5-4	ASSPGTSGTNTGELF
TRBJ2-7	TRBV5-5	ASSLGITGTSKQY
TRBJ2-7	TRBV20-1	SARIGLQYEQY
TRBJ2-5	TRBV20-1	SARDPDRARETQY
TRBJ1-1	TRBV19	ASSPRDREGAEAF
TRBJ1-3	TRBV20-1	SARGGNTIY
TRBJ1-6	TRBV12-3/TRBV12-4	ASSSGYSPLH
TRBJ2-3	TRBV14	ASSLGTGGVTDTQY
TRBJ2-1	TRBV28	ASSSVFSGVSYNEQF
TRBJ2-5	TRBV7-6	ASSLFTDGADRETQY